A selection of T cell receptor beta chains follows, all from one sample in a study of blood T cells in healthy people across ages. MiXCR, applied by TCRdb to the 5' RACE reads, yields one record per CDR3 protein. The sample records under 1 million distinct CDR3 sequences, about 42% being singletons. Specimen: blood. These receptors originate from a man between 60 and 75 years old in good health. Each CDR3 is given with its conserved first and last residue. D genes are given only for firm matches. Expanded clones get a size class; other rows say once, few or many, or leave the size out.

>TRBV5-6|-|TRBJ1-6|-
CASSANLGPNSPLHF
TGTGCCAGCAGCGCCAACTTAGGCCCTAATTCACCCCTCCACTTT
>TRBV18|-|TRBJ2-7|-
CASSLFHLTESSYEQYF
TGTGCCAGCTCACTCTTTCACCTCACGGAAAGCTCCTACGAGCAGTACTTC
>TRBV7-6|few|TRBJ2-7|-
CASSLEGSSTYEQYF
TGTGCCAGCAGCTTAGAGGGCAGTTCAACATACGAGCAGTACTTC
>TRBV7-2|-|TRBJ2-5|-
CASSVPGYNEQYF
TGTGCCAGCAGCGTACCGGGGTACAATGAGCAGTACTTC
>TRBV7-2|-|TRBJ2-1|-
CASSLGLTYYNEQFF
TGTGCCAGCAGCTTAGGTCTTACATACTACAATGAGCAGTTCTTC
>TRBV20-1|-|TRBJ1-1|-
CSARDQFTENTEAFF
TGCAGTGCTAGAGATCAGTTCACAGAGAACACTGAAGCTTTCTTT
>TRBV27|-|TRBJ2-3|TRBD1
CASSLYNPGTGRDTQYF
TGTGCCAGCAGTTTATATAACCCCGGGACAGGGCGAGATACGCAGTATTTT
>TRBV4-1|-|TRBJ2-7|-
CASSQSVNEQYF
TGCGCCAGCAGCCAATCAGTCAACGAGCAGTACTTC
>TRBV29-1|-|TRBJ2-1|-
CSAGGGSYNEQFF
TGCAGCGCGGGGGGCGGGTCCTACAATGAGCAGTTCTTC
>TRBV2|-|TRBJ1-2|-
CASSEGGSPYYGYTF
TGTGCCAGCAGTGAGGGTGGCAGTCCCTACTATGGCTACACCTTC
>TRBV19|-|TRBJ1-6|-
CASSNGGSAYNSPLHF
TGTGCCAGTAGTAATGGCGGATCGGCTTATAATTCACCCCTCCACTTT
>TRBV9|-|TRBJ2-3|-
CASSVRDGYQGDTQYF
TGTGCCAGCAGCGTAAGGGACGGATACCAGGGGGATACGCAGTATTTT
>TRBV7-3|-|TRBJ2-1|TRBD2
CASSRLAGGRFKQFF
TGTGCCAGCAGCCGACTAGCGGGGGGGCGGTTTAAGCAGTTCTTC
>TRBV6-5|few|TRBJ1-2|TRBD1
CASSVRTGYGYTF
TGTGCCAGCAGTGTCCGGACAGGCTATGGCTACACCTTC
>TRBV12-3/TRBV12-4|-|TRBJ1-1|TRBD1
CASSLLQGTEAFF
TGTGCCAGCAGTTTGTTACAGGGGACTGAAGCTTTCTTT
>TRBV6-5|few|TRBJ2-5|-
CASQPGTGETQYF
TGTGCCAGCCAGCCGGGGACCGGAGAGACCCAGTACTTC
>TRBV12-3/TRBV12-4|-|TRBJ1-2|-
CASRSDWGYGYTF
TGTGCCAGCAGGTCGGACTGGGGATATGGCTACACCTTC
>TRBV6-1|-|TRBJ2-3|-
CASRLLNTVTQYF
TGTGCCAGCAGGCTACTAAACACAGTTACGCAGTATTTT
>TRBV7-9|-|TRBJ2-7|-
CASSWGPFYEQYF
TGTGCCAGCAGCTGGGGGCCCTTCTACGAGCAGTACTTC
>TRBV20-1|few|TRBJ1-1|TRBD1
CSAREGQMNTEAFF
TGCAGTGCTAGAGAGGGACAGATGAACACTGAAGCTTTCTTT
>TRBV7-2|few|TRBJ2-3|-
CASSLGAVTDTQYF
TGCGCCAGCAGCCTGGGGGCTGTCACAGATACGCAGTATTTT
>TRBV6-2/TRBV6-3|-|TRBJ1-5|TRBD1
CASRHIGAGQGSNQPQHF
TGTGCCAGCAGACATATAGGGGCGGGACAGGGAAGCAATCAGCCCCAGCATTTT
>TRBV5-1|few|TRBJ2-1|TRBD2
CASSSSGTSKSEQFF
TGCGCCAGCAGCTCCTCCGGGACTAGCAAGTCTGAGCAGTTCTTC
>TRBV12-3/TRBV12-4|few|TRBJ1-2|TRBD1
CASRNGQGDYGYTF
TGTGCCAGCAGAAACGGACAGGGTGACTATGGCTACACCTTC
>TRBV20-1|few|TRBJ2-3|-
CSASSPRLGTDTQYF
TGCAGTGCCTCCTCACCTCGGTTGGGCACAGATACGCAGTATTTT
>TRBV10-3|many|TRBJ2-5|-
CAISDRNQETQYF
TGTGCCATCAGTGACAGAAACCAAGAGACCCAGTACTTC
>TRBV6-2/TRBV6-3|-|TRBJ2-6|TRBD1
CASSRDRTSGVNVLTF
TGTGCCAGCAGCCGGGACAGAACCTCTGGGGTCAACGTCCTGACTTTC
>TRBV20-1|-|TRBJ2-7|TRBD2
CSARDRKRGIFYEQYF
TGCAGTGCTAGAGATAGAAAGCGGGGGATCTTCTACGAGCAGTACTTC
>TRBV20-1|-|TRBJ1-5|-
CSAIRGQVNQPQHF
TGCAGTGCTATCCGGGGACAAGTGAATCAGCCCCAGCATTTT
>TRBV15|once|TRBJ1-1|TRBD1
CATSRSGQLNTEAFF
TGTGCCACCAGCAGATCGGGACAGTTGAACACTGAAGCTTTCTTT
>TRBV7-9|many|TRBJ2-7|-
CASSADMPPYEQYF
TGTGCCAGCAGCGCGGACATGCCACCCTACGAGCAGTACTTC
>TRBV2|-|TRBJ1-5|-
CASSEWGAAGFEYQPQHF
TGTGCCAGCAGTGAATGGGGGGCCGCGGGTTTCGAGTATCAGCCCCAGCATTTT
>TRBV28|-|TRBJ2-1|-
CASGGGPYNEQFF
TGTGCCAGTGGGGGGGGGCCGTACAATGAGCAGTTCTTC
>TRBV27|many|TRBJ2-7|-
CASSPGWTAYEQYF
TGTGCCAGCAGCCCTGGCTGGACAGCATACGAGCAGTACTTC
>TRBV3-1|-|TRBJ1-1|TRBD1
CASSPHRGDTEAFF
TGTGCCAGCAGCCCACACAGGGGCGACACTGAAGCTTTCTTT
>TRBV5-1|-|TRBJ2-1|TRBD2
CASSSPSGANNEQFF
TGCGCCAGCAGCTCCCCGAGCGGGGCTAACAATGAGCAGTTCTTC
>TRBV4-1|-|TRBJ2-7|-
CASSQSRQGYEQYF
TGCGCCAGCAGCCAATCACGGCAGGGCTACGAGCAGTACTTC
>TRBV13|many|TRBJ2-1|TRBD2
CASSPGLAGGQGEQFF
TGTGCCAGCAGCCCAGGACTAGCGGGGGGGCAGGGTGAGCAGTTCTTC
>TRBV20-1|-|TRBJ1-2|TRBD1
CSAGQGTYYGYTF
TGCAGTGCCGGACAGGGGACGTATTATGGCTACACCTTC
>TRBV28|-|TRBJ1-4|-
CASTRWDEKLFF
TGTGCCAGCACTCGGTGGGATGAAAAACTGTTTTTT
>TRBV27|-|TRBJ2-2|-
CASRSTVIAGELFF
TGTGCCAGCCGATCTACAGTCATCGCCGGGGAGCTGTTTTTT
>TRBV5-8|-|TRBJ2-5|TRBD1
CASSTGQGAIQETQYF
TGTGCCAGCAGCACCGGACAGGGGGCGATTCAAGAGACCCAGTACTTC